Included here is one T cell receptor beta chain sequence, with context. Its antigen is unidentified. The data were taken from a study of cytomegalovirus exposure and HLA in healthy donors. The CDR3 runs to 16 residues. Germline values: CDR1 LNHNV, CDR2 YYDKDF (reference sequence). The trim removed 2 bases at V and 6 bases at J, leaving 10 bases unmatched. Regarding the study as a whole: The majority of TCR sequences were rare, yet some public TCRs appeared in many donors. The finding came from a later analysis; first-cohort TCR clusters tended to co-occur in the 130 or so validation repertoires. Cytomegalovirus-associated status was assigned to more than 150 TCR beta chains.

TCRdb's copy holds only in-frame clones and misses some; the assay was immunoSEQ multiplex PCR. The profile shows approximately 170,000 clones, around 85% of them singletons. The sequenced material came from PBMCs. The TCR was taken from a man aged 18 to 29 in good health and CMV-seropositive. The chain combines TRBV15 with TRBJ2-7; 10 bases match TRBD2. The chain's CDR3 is CATSRNPSGRAAEQYF. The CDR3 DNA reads TGTGCCACCAGCAGAAACCCAAGCGGGAGGGCCGCCGAGCAGTACTTC.